The 9 T cell receptor beta chains below all came from one sample that was sequenced in a study of blood T cell repertoires in COVID-19. The repertoire was sequenced with immunoSEQ multiplex PCR; TCRdb's copy has only in-frame clones and lacks some. The table records approximately 210,000 clones, about 88% of them present only once. The sequencing sample was made of peripheral blood. All receptors derive from a man in his forties with active or convalescent COVID-19.

This chain connects TRBV27 to TRBJ2-7, with 7 bases aligning to TRBD2. This CDR3 is 15 amino acids long. V dropped 2 bases and J dropped 7; count of bases not matched to a gene: 11. CDR1 and CDR2 (germline): MNHEY, SMNVEV (reference sequence). Here the CDR3 DNA reads TGTGCCAGCAGTTTACTCCCAGCGGGACCTCTAGAGCAGTACTTC. This codes for CASSLLPAGPLEQYF.

The rearrangement joins TRBV6-1 to TRBJ1-2; TRBD1 matches at 8 bases. Germline assignment: CDR1 MNHNS and CDR2 SASEGT. V shed 3 bases, J shed 8 bases, and the junction held 5 bases outside the gene matches. The CDR3 contains 13 residues. CDR3 nucleotide sequence: TGTGCCAGCAGTGATCCAACAGGGGGAGGCTACACCTTC. Translating gives CASSDPTGGGYTF.

The chain links TRBV18 to TRBJ1-6; TRBD1 aligns across 8 bases. Germline trimming cut 6 bases from V and 7 bases from J; bases unmatched to any gene: 20. Germline V lookup: CDR1 KGHSH, CDR2 LQKENI. The CDR3 is 19 residues long. In DNA form, the CDR3 reads TGTGCCAGCTCCACGACAGGGGCGAGAGTCGGGGAGAGGAATTCACCCCTCCACTTT. The encoded protein is CASSTTGARVGERNSPLHF.

V and J are TRBV4-1 and TRBJ1-6; 7 bases line up with TRBD1. The CDR3 totals 17 residues. The V segment lost 0 bases and the J segment 6 bases; nucleotides outside the gene matches: 8. Germline V lookup: CDR1 MGHRA, CDR2 YSYEKL. The CDR3 loop reads CASSQEGSGGSNSPLHF. The CDR3 coding sequence is TGCGCCAGCAGCCAAGAAGGTTCAGGGGGAAGTAATTCACCCCTCCACTTT.

This rearrangement joins TRBV18 to TRBJ2-2; D is unclear. CDR3 length: 13 residues. From germline, CDR1 is KGHSH and CDR2 LQKENI. The V end was cut by 3 bases, the J end by 5 bases, with 7 bases between. The CDR3 sequence: CASSPPRTGELFF. CDR3 DNA: TGTGCCAGCTCACCTCCCCGGACCGGGGAGCTGTTTTTT.

This clone appeared once. This chain joins TRBV19 and TRBJ2-1; D remains unclear. Looked up from germline, CDR1 is LNHDA and CDR2 is SQIVND (reference sequence). This CDR3 contains 13 residues. Trimming took off 0 bases at V and 3 bases at J, with 3 bases between the two ends. CDR3 sequence (DNA): TGTGCCAGTAGTATAGATAGCTACAATGAGCAGTTCTTC. It codes for CASSIDSYNEQFF. The variable domain in full, completed from reference TRBV19 and TRBJ2-1, reads DGGITQSPKYLFRKEGQNVTLSCEQNLNHDAMYWYRQDPGQGLRLIYYSQIVNDFQKGDIAEGYSVSREKKESFPLTVTSAQKNPTAFYLCASSIDSYNEQFFGPGTRLTVL.

The chain joins TRBV2 to TRBJ1-5; the match to TRBD1 covers 8 bases. Germline values: CDR1 SNHLY, CDR2 FYNNEI. The CDR3 covers 17 residues. The trim removed 5 bases at V and 2 bases at J, leaving 11 bases unmatched. The CDR3 DNA reads as TGTGCCAGCAGTCCAACCTGGACAGGGTCCGGCAATCAGCCCCAGCATTTT. Encoded protein: CASSPTWTGSGNQPQHF.

The genes are TRBV5-6 and TRBJ2-1, with TRBD1 identical over 9 bases. Germline V gene data show CDR1 as SGHDT and CDR2 as YYEEEE. The CDR3 sequence is 16 residues long. J gave up 8 bases and V 2 bases, and 11 bases lay outside the gene matches. CDR3 loop: CASSLTGTGQGDEQFF. The CDR3 nucleotides are TGTGCCAGCAGCTTAACCGGGACAGGGCAAGGGGATGAGCAGTTCTTC.

The rearrangement joins TRBV12-3 or TRBV12-4 to TRBJ1-1; D perhaps matches TRBD1 (6 bases). CDR3 length equals 13 residues. Trimming removed 7 bases from V and 4 bases from J, with 13 bases in between. DNA of the CDR3: TGTGCCAGCACCTTGGGGGCTGTCACTGAAGCTTTCTTT. Translated: CASTLGAVTEAFF.